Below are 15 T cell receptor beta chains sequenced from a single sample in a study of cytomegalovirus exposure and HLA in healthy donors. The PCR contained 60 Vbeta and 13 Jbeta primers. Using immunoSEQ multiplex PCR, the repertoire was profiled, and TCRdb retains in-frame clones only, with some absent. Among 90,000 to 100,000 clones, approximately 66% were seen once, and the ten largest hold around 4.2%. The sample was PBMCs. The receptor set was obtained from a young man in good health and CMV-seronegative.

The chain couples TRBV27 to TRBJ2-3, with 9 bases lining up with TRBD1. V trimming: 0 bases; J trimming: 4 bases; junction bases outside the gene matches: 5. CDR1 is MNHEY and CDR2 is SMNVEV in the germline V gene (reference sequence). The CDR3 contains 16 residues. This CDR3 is CASSLSGTGRSDTQYF. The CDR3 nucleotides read TGTGCCAGCAGTTTATCGGGGACAGGGAGGTCAGATACGCAGTATTTT.

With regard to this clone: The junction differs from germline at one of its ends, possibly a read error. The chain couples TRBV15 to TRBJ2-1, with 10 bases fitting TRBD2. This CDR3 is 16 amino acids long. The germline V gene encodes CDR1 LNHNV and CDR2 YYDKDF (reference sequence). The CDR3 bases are TGTGCTACCAGCAGAGGCCAGGGGACTAGCGACGGTGAGCAGTTCTTC. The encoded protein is CATSRGQGTSDGEQFF.

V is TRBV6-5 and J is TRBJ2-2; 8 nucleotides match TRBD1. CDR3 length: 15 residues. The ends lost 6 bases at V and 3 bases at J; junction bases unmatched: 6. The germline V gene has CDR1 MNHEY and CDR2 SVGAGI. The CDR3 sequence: CASSRRDRHTGELFF. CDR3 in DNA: TGTGCCAGCAGCCGTCGGGACAGGCACACCGGGGAGCTGTTTTTT.

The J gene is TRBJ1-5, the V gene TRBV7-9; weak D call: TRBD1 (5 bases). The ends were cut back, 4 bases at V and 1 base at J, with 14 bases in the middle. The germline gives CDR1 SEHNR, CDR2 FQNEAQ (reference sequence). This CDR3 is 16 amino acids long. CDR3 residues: CASSSESGGSNQPQHF. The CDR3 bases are TGTGCCAGCAGCTCCGAATCGGGGGGGAGCAATCAGCCCCAGCATTTT.

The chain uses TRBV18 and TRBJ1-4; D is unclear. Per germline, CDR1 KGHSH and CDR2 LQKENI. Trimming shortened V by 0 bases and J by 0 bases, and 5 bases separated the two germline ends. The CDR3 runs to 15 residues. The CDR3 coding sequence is TGTGCCAGCTCACCACCTCCCACAACTAATGAAAAACTGTTTTTT. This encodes CASSPPPTTNEKLFF.

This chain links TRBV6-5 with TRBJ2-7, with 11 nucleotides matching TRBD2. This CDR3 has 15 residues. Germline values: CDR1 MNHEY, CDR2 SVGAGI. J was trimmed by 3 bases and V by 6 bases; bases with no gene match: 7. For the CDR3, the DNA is TGTGCCAGCAGGCCGGGCGGGACTAGCGGCTACGAGCAGTACTTC. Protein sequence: CASRPGGTSGYEQYF.

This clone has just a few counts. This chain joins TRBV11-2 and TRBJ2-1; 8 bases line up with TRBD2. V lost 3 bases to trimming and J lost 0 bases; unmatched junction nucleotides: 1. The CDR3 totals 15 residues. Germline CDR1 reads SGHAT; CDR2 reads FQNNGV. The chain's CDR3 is CASSFGTSSYNEQFF. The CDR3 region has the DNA TGTGCCAGCAGCTTCGGGACTAGCTCCTACAATGAGCAGTTCTTC.

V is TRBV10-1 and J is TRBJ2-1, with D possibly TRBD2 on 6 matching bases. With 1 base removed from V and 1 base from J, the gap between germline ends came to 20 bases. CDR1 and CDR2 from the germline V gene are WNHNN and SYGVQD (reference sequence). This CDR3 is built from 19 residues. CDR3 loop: CASSELVAGSEFSYNEQFF. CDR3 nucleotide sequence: TGCGCCAGCAGTGAGTTAGTCGCGGGGTCGGAGTTTTCCTACAATGAGCAGTTCTTC.

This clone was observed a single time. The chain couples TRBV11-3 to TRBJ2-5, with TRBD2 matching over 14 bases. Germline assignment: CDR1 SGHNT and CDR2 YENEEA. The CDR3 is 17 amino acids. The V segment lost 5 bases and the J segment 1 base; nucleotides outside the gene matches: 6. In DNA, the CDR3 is TGTGCCAGCAGCGAAGGAGGACTAGCGGGGGGCCAAGAGACCCAGTACTTC. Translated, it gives CASSEGGLAGGQETQYF.

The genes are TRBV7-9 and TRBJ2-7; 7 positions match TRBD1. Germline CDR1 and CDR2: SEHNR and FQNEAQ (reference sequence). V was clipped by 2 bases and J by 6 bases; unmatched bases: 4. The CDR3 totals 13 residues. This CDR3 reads CASSLMTGIEQYF. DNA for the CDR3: TGTGCCAGCAGCTTAATGACAGGGATCGAGCAGTACTTC.

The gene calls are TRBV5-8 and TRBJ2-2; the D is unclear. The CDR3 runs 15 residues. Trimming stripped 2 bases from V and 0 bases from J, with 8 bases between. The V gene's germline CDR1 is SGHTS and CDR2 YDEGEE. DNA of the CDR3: TGTGCCAGCAGCTTCCGGTATTCGAACACCGGGGAGCTGTTTTTT. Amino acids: CASSFRYSNTGELFF.

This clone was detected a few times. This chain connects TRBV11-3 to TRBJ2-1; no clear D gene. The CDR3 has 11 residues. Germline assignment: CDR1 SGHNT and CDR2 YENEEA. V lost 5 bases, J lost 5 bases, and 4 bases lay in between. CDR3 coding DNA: TGTGCCAGCAGCACTAACAATGAGCAGTTCTTC. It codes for CASSTNNEQFF.

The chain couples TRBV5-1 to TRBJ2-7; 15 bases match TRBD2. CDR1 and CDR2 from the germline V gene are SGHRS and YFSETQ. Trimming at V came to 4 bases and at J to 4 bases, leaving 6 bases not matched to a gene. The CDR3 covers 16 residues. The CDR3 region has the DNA TGCGCCAGCAGCCCGGGACTAGCGGGAGGTGAATACGAGCAGTACTTC. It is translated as CASSPGLAGGEYEQYF.

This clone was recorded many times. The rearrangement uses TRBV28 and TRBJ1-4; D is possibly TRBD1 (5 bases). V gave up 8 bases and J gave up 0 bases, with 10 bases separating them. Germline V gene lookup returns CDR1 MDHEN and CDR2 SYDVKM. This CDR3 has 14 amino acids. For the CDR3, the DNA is TGTGCCAGCCACTCGGGGGCAACTAATGAAAAACTGTTTTTT. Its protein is CASHSGATNEKLFF.

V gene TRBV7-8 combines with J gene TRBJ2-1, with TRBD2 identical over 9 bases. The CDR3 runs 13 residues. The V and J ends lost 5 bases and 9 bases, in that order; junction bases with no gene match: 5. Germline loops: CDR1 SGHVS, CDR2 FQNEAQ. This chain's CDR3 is CASSPLSGGEQFF. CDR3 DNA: TGTGCCAGCAGCCCCCTTAGCGGGGGTGAGCAGTTCTTC.